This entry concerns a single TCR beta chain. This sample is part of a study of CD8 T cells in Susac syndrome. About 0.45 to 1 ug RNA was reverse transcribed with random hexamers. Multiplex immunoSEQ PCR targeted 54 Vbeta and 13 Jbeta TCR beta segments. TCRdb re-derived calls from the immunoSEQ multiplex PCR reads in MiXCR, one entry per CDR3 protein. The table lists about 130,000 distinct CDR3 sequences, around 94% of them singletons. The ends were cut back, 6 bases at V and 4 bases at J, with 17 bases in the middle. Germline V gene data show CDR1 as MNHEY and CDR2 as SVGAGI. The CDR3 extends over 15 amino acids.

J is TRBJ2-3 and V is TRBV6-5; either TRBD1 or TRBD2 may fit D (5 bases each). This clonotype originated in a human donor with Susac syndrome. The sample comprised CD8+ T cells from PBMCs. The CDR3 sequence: CASSNGARFPDTQYF. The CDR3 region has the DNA TGTGCCAGCAGCAACGGGGCCAGGTTCCCAGATACGCAGTATTTT.